Each of the 16 T cell receptor beta chains below was sequenced from the same sample in a study of blood T cell repertoires in COVID-19. The table came from immunoSEQ multiplex PCR; TCRdb's copy has only in-frame clones and leaves some out. The sample records 300,000 to 450,000 clones, around 89% being singletons. Material: PBMCs or T cells enriched from blood (not recorded which). The receptors shown here come from a woman aged 18-30 years who had recovered from COVID-19.

The V gene is TRBV5-6, the J gene TRBJ1-2; the match to TRBD1 covers 10 bases. Per germline, CDR1 SGHDT and CDR2 YYEEEE. The CDR3 length is 14 residues. With 5 bases clipped from V and 8 bases from J, the junction kept 9 bases outside the gene matches. CDR3 DNA sequence: TGTGCCAGCAGACCAGTCGACAGGGGGCGAGGCTACACCTTC. Its translation is CASRPVDRGRGYTF.

The rearrangement links TRBV9 to TRBJ2-7, with TRBD1 as a possible D gene (6 bases). Trimming removed 0 bases from V and 0 bases from J, with 10 bases in between. The CDR3 has 15 amino acids. Germline V CDR1 and CDR2: SGDLS, YYNGEE. The DNA of the CDR3 is TGTGCCAGCAGCGTAGGGCAGGGGACCTCCTACGAGCAGTACTTC. Translating it yields CASSVGQGTSYEQYF.

The chain couples TRBV15 to TRBJ1-6, with TRBD1 matching 7 bases. CDR3 length equals 15 residues. Germline assignment: CDR1 LNHNV and CDR2 YYDKDF (reference sequence). With 1 base clipped from V and 9 bases from J, the junction kept 6 bases outside the gene matches. The CDR3 DNA sequence: TGTGCCACCAGCAGAGCCAGACAGGGCGGTTCACCCCTCCACTTT. Amino acid sequence: CATSRARQGGSPLHF.

This sequence joins TRBV11-2 and TRBJ2-1, with D unclear. The ends were cut back, 0 bases at V and 5 bases at J, with 14 bases in the middle. This CDR3 is built from 16 residues. The V gene's germline CDR1 is SGHAT and CDR2 FQNNGV. CDR3 coding DNA: TGTGCCAGCAGCTTAGAGGCTCCCTCTTCGCACAATGAGCAGTTCTTC. Its translation: CASSLEAPSSHNEQFF.

The table lists this clone with a few counts. This rearrangement joins TRBV6-5 to TRBJ1-2; TRBD1 might be the D (6 bases). CDR1 and CDR2 (germline): MNHEY, SVGAGI. V lost 6 bases, J lost 9 bases, and 20 bases lay in between. CDR3 length: 14 amino acids. CDR3 sequence reads: CASSSPGTINSYTF. The CDR3 coding sequence is TGTGCCAGCAGCTCCCCGGGGACAATTAATAGCTACACCTTC.

The gene calls are TRBV6-5 and TRBJ1-1; the D gene is possibly TRBD1 (6 bases). V was trimmed by 8 bases and J by 1 base, leaving 17 bases between them. This CDR3 contains 15 residues. Germline V CDR1 and CDR2: MNHEY, SVGAGI. As DNA, the CDR3 is TGTGCCAGCTCACAGGGTTGGGCAGCGAACACTGAAGCTTTCTTT. This encodes CASSQGWAANTEAFF.

The sample holds one count of this clone. The chain employs TRBV19 and TRBJ1-2; 11 nucleotides align to TRBD1. The trim removed 2 bases at V and 0 bases at J, leaving 17 bases unmatched. Looked up from germline, CDR1 is LNHDA and CDR2 is SQIVND (reference sequence). The CDR3 consists of 21 residues. DNA for the CDR3: TGTGCCAGTAGTATAATCGGACAGGGGGCAAACCCAGTCGCCCCTAACTATGGCTACACCTTC. This translates into CASSIIGQGANPVAPNYGYTF. Together with reference TRBV19 and TRBJ1-2, the CDR3 gives the full variable domain: DGGITQSPKYLFRKEGQNVTLSCEQNLNHDAMYWYRQDPGQGLRLIYYSQIVNDFQKGDIAEGYSVSREKKESFPLTVTSAQKNPTAFYLCASSIIGQGANPVAPNYGYTFGSGTRLTVV.

This clone came up once. This rearrangement joins TRBV19 to TRBJ2-7; TRBD2 might be the D (7 bases). This CDR3 region has 13 residues. CDR1 is LNHDA, CDR2 SQIVND, per germline (reference sequence). Between the trimmed V and J ends, which lost 4 bases and 5 bases, there was a span of 12 bases. In DNA, the CDR3 is TGTGCCAGTAGTAGCGGGGGCAATAACGAGCAGTACTTC. It encodes CASSSGGNNEQYF.

The rearrangement links TRBV24-1 to TRBJ1-2; 9 bases are shared with TRBD1. CDR3 length equals 15 residues. Germline V CDR1 and CDR2: KGHDR, SFDVKD. Trimming at V came to 0 bases and at J to 4 bases, leaving 2 bases not matched to a gene. The chain's CDR3 is CATSDLTGGPYGYTF. The CDR3 bases are TGTGCCACCAGTGATTTGACAGGGGGCCCCTATGGCTACACCTTC.

The chain has TRBV14 and TRBJ1-2, with D hard to call. In germline, CDR1 is SGHDN, CDR2 FVKESK. The CDR3 has 12 residues. V shed 4 bases and J shed 3 bases, with 6 bases lying between them. This CDR3 reads CASSRDDYGYTF. DNA of the CDR3: TGTGCCAGCAGCCGAGACGACTATGGCTACACCTTC.

CDR3 sequence (DNA): TGTGCCAGCAGTTACTCGCGTGGGCGAATGAACACTGAAGCTTTCTTT. It encodes CASSYSRGRMNTEAFF. The rearrangement uses TRBV6-5 and TRBJ1-1; no firm D call. The germline gives CDR1 MNHEY, CDR2 SVGAGI. The V gene lost 0 bases and the J gene lost 0 bases, with 11 bases spanning the gap. The CDR3 has 16 amino acids.

Only one count was recorded for this clone. The rearrangement links TRBV14 to TRBJ1-1; 7 bases agree with TRBD1. The CDR3 is made up of 14 amino acids. The V gene's germline CDR1 is SGHDN and CDR2 FVKESK. Trimming took 3 bases from V and 4 from J; bases not matched to a gene: 5. In DNA form, the CDR3 reads TGTGCCAGCAGCCATGACAGGGTCGCCACTGAAGCTTTCTTT. It codes for CASSHDRVATEAFF. Complete variable domain (other parts from reference TRBV14 and TRBJ1-1): EAGVTQFPSHSVIEKGQTVTLRCDPISGHDNLYWYRRVMGKEIKFLLHFVKESKQDESGMPNNRFLAERTGGTYSTLKVQPAELEDSGVYFCASSHDRVATEAFFGQGTRLTVV.

The V gene is TRBV5-8, the J gene TRBJ2-2, with D perhaps matching TRBD2 (6 bases). Germline CDR1 SGHTS, CDR2 YDEGEE. The CDR3 loop spans 15 amino acids. V shed 0 bases and J shed 6 bases, with 12 bases lying between them. The CDR3 spells CASSLGEVFPGELFF. The CDR3 bases are TGTGCCAGCAGCTTGGGGGAGGTTTTTCCCGGGGAGCTGTTTTTT.

CDR3 in DNA: TGTGCCAGCAGCTGGGCAGGGGAGTGGGGTGAGACCCAGTACTTC. This sequence encodes CASSWAGEWGETQYF. The rearrangement joins TRBV5-6 to TRBJ2-5, with TRBD1 as a possible D gene (6 bases). Trimming cost V 3 bases and J 5 bases, with 17 bases left between them. CDR1 and CDR2 (germline): SGHDT, YYEEEE. The CDR3 spans 15 residues.

CDR3 residues: CASNPGGNQPQHF. In DNA, the CDR3 is TGCGCCAGCAATCCAGGCGGCAATCAGCCCCAGCATTTT. The chain joins TRBV10-2 to TRBJ1-5; D remains unclear. Germline CDR1 reads WSHSY; CDR2 reads SAAADI. This CDR3 has 13 amino acids. The ends were cut back, 7 bases at V and 2 bases at J, with 9 bases in the middle.

CDR3 amino acids: CASLESGTSGHNEQFF. CDR3 DNA: TGTGCCAGCCTCGAATCCGGGACTAGCGGGCACAATGAGCAGTTCTTC. The chain employs TRBV2 and TRBJ2-1; 12 bases align to TRBD2. The germline gives CDR1 SNHLY, CDR2 FYNNEI. V gave up 8 bases and J gave up 5 bases; unmatched junction bases: 10. This CDR3 has 16 amino acids.